The rows below give T cell receptor beta chains drawn from one sample of a study of T cells in tuberculosis. This table comes from immunoSEQ multiplex PCR, and its TCRdb copy is limited to in-frame clones, with some not included. Among more than 20,000 clones listed, 85% to 90% were seen once. Sequencing was performed on PBMCs. The receptors here all came from a donor aged 5-35 years with latent tuberculosis or without tuberculosis infection. Each CDR3 is given with its conserved first and last residue. The D gene is left open where the match is weak. For some rows the clone size is stated as once, few or many, or as a class when expanded; others skip it.

size	V	D	J	CDR3	DNA
.	TRBV6-1	.	TRBJ2-5	CATAGANRETQYF	TGTGCCACCGCGGGGGCCAATCGTGAGACCCAGTACTTC
.	TRBV25-1	.	TRBJ2-7	CASSEDKSYEQYF	TGTGCCAGCAGTGAAGACAAGTCCTACGAGCAGTACTTC
.	TRBV4-1	TRBD2	TRBJ2-1	CASSQGASGGLYNEQFF	TGCGCCAGCAGCCAAGGGGCTAGCGGGGGACTTTACAATGAGCAGTTCTTC
.	TRBV2	.	TRBJ1-4	CASSKTGPRVTNEKLFF	TGTGCCAGCAGTAAAACTGGCCCGCGGGTCACTAATGAAAAACTGTTTTTT
.	TRBV14	.	TRBJ1-2	CASSQQINYGYTF	TGTGCCAGCAGCCAACAAATTAACTATGGCTACACCTTC
.	TRBV5-1	TRBD2	TRBJ2-3	CASSLALAGGLTDTQYF	TGCGCCAGCAGCTTGGCCCTAGCGGGGGGCCTCACAGATACGCAGTATTTT
.	TRBV5-6	.	TRBJ1-6	CASSPRRSGIGVSPLHF	TGTGCCAGCAGCCCCCGTAGGTCAGGCATCGGGGTTTCACCCCTCCACTTT
.	TRBV6-5	TRBD1	TRBJ1-2	CASSSRQGPYGYTF	TGTGCCAGCAGTTCTCGACAGGGGCCTTATGGCTACACCTTC
.	TRBV25-1	.	TRBJ1-1	CASRGVEAFF	TGTGCCAGCAGAGGGGTTGAAGCTTTCTTT
few	TRBV21-1	.	TRBJ1-2	CASSNGRDRVRIANGYTF	TGTGCCAGCAGCAACGGCCGGGACAGGGTAAGGATAGCGAATGGCTACACCTTC
few	TRBV5-1	.	TRBJ1-1	CASSSRQHTEAFF	TGCGCCAGCAGCTCACGACAGCACACTGAAGCTTTCTTT
.	TRBV2	.	TRBJ2-2	CASSERQGPGGGELFF	TGTGCCAGCAGCGAGAGACAGGGCCCCGGGGGCGGGGAGCTGTTTTTT
.	TRBV6-5	.	TRBJ1-2	CASTNRDSYTF	TGTGCCAGCACCAACAGGGATAGCTACACCTTC
once	TRBV10-3	TRBD1	TRBJ2-7	CAISAGQGRGEQYF	TGTGCCATCAGTGCCGGACAGGGGCGAGGCGAGCAGTACTTC
.	TRBV2	TRBD2	TRBJ2-3	CASSRITSGGASDTQYF	TGTGCCAGCAGCCGAATCACTAGCGGGGGGGCCTCAGATACGCAGTATTTT
.	TRBV6-6	TRBD1	TRBJ2-1	CASSYRGQGYDEQFF	TGTGCCAGCAGTTACCGAGGACAGGGTTACGATGAGCAGTTCTTC
.	TRBV15	TRBD1	TRBJ1-5	CATGQGANQPQHF	TGTGCCACAGGACAGGGGGCAAATCAGCCCCAGCATTTT
.	TRBV5-8	TRBD1	TRBJ1-2	CASSSGTGPPNYGYTF	TGTGCCAGCAGCTCCGGGACAGGCCCTCCTAACTATGGCTACACCTTC
.	TRBV30	.	TRBJ1-1	CAWSPLNTEAFF	TGTGCCTGGAGTCCACTTAACACTGAAGCTTTCTTT
.	TRBV29-1	.	TRBJ2-1	CSVDSGSYNEQFF	TGCAGCGTTGATTCAGGTTCCTACAATGAGCAGTTCTTC
.	TRBV6-5	.	TRBJ1-1	CASSELRPMNTEAFF	TGTGCCAGCAGCGAACTAAGACCTATGAACACTGAAGCTTTCTTT
.	TRBV19	.	TRBJ2-6	CASSSLGGSGANVLTF	TGTGCCAGTTCGTCACTCGGTGGCTCTGGGGCCAACGTCCTGACTTTC
.	TRBV11-2	TRBD2	TRBJ2-2	CASNSLRGWLDTGELFF	TGTGCCAGCAACTCTTTGCGGGGGTGGTTGGACACCGGGGAGCTGTTTTTT
.	TRBV19	TRBD1	TRBJ2-4	CASSTGTGYIQYF	TGTGCCAGTAGTACCGGGACAGGGTACATTCAGTACTTC
.	TRBV5-1	.	TRBJ1-2	CASGGGTTDGYTF	TGCGCCAGCGGCGGGGGGACAACCGACGGCTACACCTTC
.	TRBV28	.	TRBJ1-2	CASSALRWGYTF	TGTGCCAGCAGCGCACTTCGGTGGGGCTACACCTTC
few	TRBV27	TRBD1	TRBJ1-2	CASSFLLTGPGYGYTF	TGTGCCAGCAGTTTCCTTCTGACAGGGCCGGGCTATGGCTACACCTTC
.	TRBV28	TRBD1	TRBJ1-5	CASSKTGGLGQPQHF	TGTGCCAGCAGCAAGACAGGGGGCTTAGGTCAGCCCCAGCATTTT
.	TRBV27	.	TRBJ1-1	CASSPVQGIEAFF	TGTGCCAGCAGTCCAGTACAGGGCATTGAAGCTTTCTTT
.	TRBV5-4	.	TRBJ1-1	CASSLARGGVMNTEAFF	TGTGCCAGTAGCTTGGCCAGGGGAGGGGTAATGAACACTGAAGCTTTCTTT
few	TRBV30	TRBD2	TRBJ2-1	CACGASGGNEQFF	TGTGCCTGCGGGGCTAGCGGGGGGAATGAGCAGTTCTTC
.	TRBV7-3	TRBD2	TRBJ2-1	CASSSQSGGAGNEQFF	TGTGCCAGCAGCTCACAGAGCGGGGGGGCTGGCAATGAGCAGTTCTTC
.	TRBV27	.	TRBJ1-1	CASSLGGWDGEAFF	TGTGCCAGCAGTCTGGGGGGGTGGGACGGTGAAGCTTTCTTT
once	TRBV30	.	TRBJ1-2	CAWSLLQEGYGYTF	TGTGCCTGGAGCCTGTTACAGGAGGGCTATGGCTACACCTTC
.	TRBV5-1	.	TRBJ2-1	CASSLVARYNEQFF	TGCGCCAGCAGCTTGGTAGCACGCTACAATGAGCAGTTCTTC
.	TRBV30	.	TRBJ1-6	CAWGADRNSPLHF	TGTGCCTGGGGGGCGGACAGAAATTCACCCCTCCACTTT
once	TRBV6-4	.	TRBJ1-1	CASSEQGGTEAFF	TGTGCCAGCTCTGAACAGGGCGGCACTGAAGCTTTCTTT
.	TRBV5-8	.	TRBJ1-4	CASSGGGLNEKLFF	TGTGCCAGCAGCGGGGGGGGGCTGAATGAAAAACTGTTTTTT
.	TRBV25-1	.	TRBJ2-1	CASSVWDTKNSYNEQFF	TGTGCCAGCAGTGTATGGGACACCAAAAACTCCTACAATGAGCAGTTCTTC
.	TRBV7-8	.	TRBJ2-7	CASTPSSPFEQYF	TGTGCCAGCACTCCCTCTTCTCCCTTCGAGCAGTACTTC
.	TRBV6-1	TRBD2	TRBJ2-5	CASSESSSGAAQYF	TGTGCCAGCAGTGAATCCTCTAGCGGGGCGGCCCAGTACTTC
.	TRBV9	TRBD1	TRBJ2-3	CASSGLGQGNADTQYF	TGTGCCAGCAGCGGATTGGGACAGGGAAACGCAGATACGCAGTATTTT
.	TRBV29-1	.	TRBJ1-2	CSVALMEVGGYTF	TGCAGCGTTGCCTTAATGGAGGTTGGAGGCTACACCTTC
.	TRBV7-2	TRBD1	TRBJ1-5	CASSAGQGRQPQHF	TGTGCCAGCAGCGCGGGACAGGGCCGGCAGCCCCAGCATTTT
.	TRBV11-2	.	TRBJ2-2	CASSFLRSGNTGELFF	TGTGCCAGCAGCTTTTTGAGATCAGGGAACACCGGGGAGCTGTTTTTT
.	TRBV6-1	TRBD1	TRBJ1-5	CASRHRGSNQPQHF	TGTGCCAGCAGACACAGGGGTAGCAATCAGCCCCAGCATTTT
.	TRBV5-1	TRBD1	TRBJ1-4	CASSEGAGATNEKLFF	TGCGCCAGCAGCGAGGGGGCCGGCGCAACTAATGAAAAACTGTTTTTT
once	TRBV30	.	TRBJ2-1	CAWSVRLVSNEQFF	TGTGCCTGGAGTGTACGGCTAGTGAGCAATGAGCAGTTCTTC
.	TRBV4-2	TRBD2	TRBJ2-3	CASSQVGGGAIGDTQYF	TGTGCCAGCAGCCAAGTCGGCGGGGGGGCAATTGGAGATACGCAGTATTTT
.	TRBV6-9	TRBD2	TRBJ2-5	CASSWTLGGQETQYF	TGTGCCAGCAGTTGGACCCTGGGGGGGCAAGAGACCCAGTACTTC